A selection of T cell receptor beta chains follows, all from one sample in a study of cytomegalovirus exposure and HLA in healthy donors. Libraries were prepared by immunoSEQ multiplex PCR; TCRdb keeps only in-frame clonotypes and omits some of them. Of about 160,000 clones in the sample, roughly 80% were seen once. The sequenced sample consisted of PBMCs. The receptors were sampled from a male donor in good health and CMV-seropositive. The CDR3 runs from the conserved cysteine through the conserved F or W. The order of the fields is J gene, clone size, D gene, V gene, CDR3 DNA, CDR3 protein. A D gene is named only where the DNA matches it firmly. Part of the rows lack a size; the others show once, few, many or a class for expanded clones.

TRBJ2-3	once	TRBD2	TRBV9	TGTGCCAGCAGCTATGCGGGGGGCACAGATACGCAGTATTTT	CASSYAGGTDTQYF
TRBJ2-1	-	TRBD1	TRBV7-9	TGTGCCAGCAGCTCTGACAGGGTGCAGTTCTTC	CASSSDRVQFF
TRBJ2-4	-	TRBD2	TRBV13	TGTGCCAGCAGCGCAGCTAGCGGGGGGGCCAAAAACATTCAGTACTTC	CASSAASGGAKNIQYF
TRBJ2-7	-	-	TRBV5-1	TGCGCCAGCACCCGGGGGGACAACTCCTACGAGCAGTACTTC	CASTRGDNSYEQYF
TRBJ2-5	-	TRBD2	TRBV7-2	TGTGCCAGCAGCTTGGCTAGCGGGGGGCCGGAGACCCAGTACTTC	CASSLASGGPETQYF
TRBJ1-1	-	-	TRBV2	TGTGCCAGCAGATTGGGCGCTGGTGAAGCTTTCTTT	CASRLGAGEAFF
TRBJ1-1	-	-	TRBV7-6	TGTGCCAGCAGCTCTACACAGGGACGTGAAGCTTTCTTT	CASSSTQGREAFF
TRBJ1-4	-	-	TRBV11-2	TGTGCCAGCAGCTCACTACAGGGTGCTAATGAAAAACTGTTTTTT	CASSSLQGANEKLFF
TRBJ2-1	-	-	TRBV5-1	TGCGCCAGCAGCTTGGCCGCGAGGGTCCATGAGCAGTTCTTC	CASSLAARVHEQFF
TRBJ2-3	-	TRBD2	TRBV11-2	TGTGCCAGCAGCTTAACTAGCGGGGCTCCAGATACGCAGTATTTT	CASSLTSGAPDTQYF
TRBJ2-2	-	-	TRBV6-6	TGTGCCAGCAGTCCCGTCGGGGGCAGGGGGAGTAATGGGCTGTTTTTT	CASSPVGGRGSNGLFF
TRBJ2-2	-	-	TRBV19	TGTGCCAGTAGTATCCCCTTGCGGCTACGGGGCACCGGGGAGCTGTTTTTT	CASSIPLRLRGTGELFF
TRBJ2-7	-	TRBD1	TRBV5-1	TGCGCCAGCACCCCCGGACAGGCCTACGAGCAGTACTTC	CASTPGQAYEQYF
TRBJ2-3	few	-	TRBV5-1	TGCGCCAGCAGCCGGGAGACAGTGGTGGATACGCAGTATTTT	CASSRETVVDTQYF
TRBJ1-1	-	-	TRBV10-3	TGTGCCATCACGGGGGGAGGGCCTGAAGCTTTCTTT	CAITGGGPEAFF
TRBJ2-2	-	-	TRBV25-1	TGTGCCAGCAGTCCGGACTCAGCATCCGGGGAGCTGTTTTTT	CASSPDSASGELFF
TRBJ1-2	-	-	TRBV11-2	TGTGCCAGCAGCCTATGGGAGTCGGCCTCCTATGGCTACACCTTC	CASSLWESASYGYTF
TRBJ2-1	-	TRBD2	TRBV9	TGTGCCAGCAGCCCACGACACCTATCTAGCGGGAGGAGTGACAATGAGCAGTTCTTC	CASSPRHLSSGRSDNEQFF
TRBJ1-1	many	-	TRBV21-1	TGTGCCAGCAGCAAATCAGGTAACACTGAAGCTTTCTTT	CASSKSGNTEAFF
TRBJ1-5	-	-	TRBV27	TGTGCCAGCCGTACGGGGGGCAGTCAGCCCCAGCATTTT	CASRTGGSQPQHF
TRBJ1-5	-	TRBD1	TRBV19	TGTGCCAGTAGTGGGGACAGGTCCAGCAATCAGCCCCAGCATTTT	CASSGDRSSNQPQHF
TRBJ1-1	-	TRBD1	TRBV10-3	TGTGCCATCAGTGCTAGACAGGGGGCGACTGAAGCTTTCTTT	CAISARQGATEAFF
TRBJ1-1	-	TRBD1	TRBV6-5	TGTGCCAGCAGTTACTCTTCGTCAGGGGGGAACACTGAAGCTTTCTTT	CASSYSSSGGNTEAFF
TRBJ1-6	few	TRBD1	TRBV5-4	TGTGCCAGCAAGGGGGCTGAAAATTCACCCCTCCACTTT	CASKGAENSPLHF
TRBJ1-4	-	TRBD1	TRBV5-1	TGCGCCAGCAGCCCTGGACAGGGTGGAGAAAAACTGTTTTTT	CASSPGQGGEKLFF
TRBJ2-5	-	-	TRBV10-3	TGTGCCATTAGAGGGTCACCGAGGGTCCAAGAGACCCAGTACTTC	CAIRGSPRVQETQYF
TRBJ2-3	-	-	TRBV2	TGTGCCAGCAGCCCTGTGACAGGCAGGTCAGATACGCAGTATTTT	CASSPVTGRSDTQYF
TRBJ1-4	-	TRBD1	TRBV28	TGTGCCAGCAGTACCGGGACAGTGAAAGAAAAACTGTTTTTT	CASSTGTVKEKLFF
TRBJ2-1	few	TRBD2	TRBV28	TGTGCCAGCAGTTTCTGGCGCGGGAGCGCCTACAATGAGCAGTTCTTC	CASSFWRGSAYNEQFF
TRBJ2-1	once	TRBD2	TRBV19	TGTGCCAGTAGTATAGCTACTAGCGGGAGATACAATGAGCAGTTCTTC	CASSIATSGRYNEQFF
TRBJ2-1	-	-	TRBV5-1	TGCGCCAGCAGCTTGGGACAGAAATACAATGAGCAGTTCTTC	CASSLGQKYNEQFF
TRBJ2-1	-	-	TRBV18	TGTGCCAGCTCAGCCAGGGGCAGTGTAATGGATGAGCAGTTCTTC	CASSARGSVMDEQFF
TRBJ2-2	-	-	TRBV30	TGTGCCTGGAGTACGGGGGTGTACACCGGGGAGCTGTTTTTT	CAWSTGVYTGELFF
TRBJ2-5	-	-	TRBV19	TGTGCCAGTAGTATTATCGGGAAAGAGACCCAGTACTTC	CASSIIGKETQYF
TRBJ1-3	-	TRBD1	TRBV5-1	TGCGCCAGCAGCTCCCAGGGGGCCGATGGAAACACCATATATTTT	CASSSQGADGNTIYF
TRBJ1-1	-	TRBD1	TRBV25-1	TGTGCCAGCAGTGCCTCATCAGGGGGATCTGAAGCTTTCTTT	CASSASSGGSEAFF
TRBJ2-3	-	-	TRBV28	TGTGCCAGCAGTTCCGCGGGAGATACGCAGTATTTT	CASSSAGDTQYF
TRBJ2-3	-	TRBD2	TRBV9	TGTGCCAGCAGCACCCTGACTAGCGGGTACACAGATACGCAGTATTTT	CASSTLTSGYTDTQYF
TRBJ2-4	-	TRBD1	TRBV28	TGTGCCAGCTGGGGACAGGTGAAAAACATTCAGTACTTC	CASWGQVKNIQYF
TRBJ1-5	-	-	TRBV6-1	TGTGCCAGTCGGGGGTTCCAGGATCAGCCCCAGCATTTT	CASRGFQDQPQHF
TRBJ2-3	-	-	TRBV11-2	TGTGCCAGCAGCCCCCCCCGGGGGCGGGGGCAGGCAGATACGCAGTATTTT	CASSPPRGRGQADTQYF
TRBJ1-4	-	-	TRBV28	TGTGCCAGCAGTTTAAGTGGGGGAGGTAATGAAAAACTGTTTTTT	CASSLSGGGNEKLFF
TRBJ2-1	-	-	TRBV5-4	TGTGCCAGCAACCTAGGCGGCGGTTCCTACAATGAGCAGTTCTTC	CASNLGGGSYNEQFF
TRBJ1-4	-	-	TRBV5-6	TGTGCCAGCAGCCCACCGGGAAACTTTGAAAAACTGTTTTTT	CASSPPGNFEKLFF
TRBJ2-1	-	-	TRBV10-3	TGTGCCATCACCACAGGGGGGGGGAGCTCCTACAATGAGCAGTTCTTC	CAITTGGGSSYNEQFF
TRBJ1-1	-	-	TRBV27	TGTGCCAGCAGTTTAGGAGGGGCCGCCGGGCAGGCTTTCTTT	CASSLGGAAGQAFF
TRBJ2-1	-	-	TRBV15	TGTGCCACCAGCTTCCGAACCGAATTACAGGGAGGGGAGCAGTTCTTC	CATSFRTELQGGEQFF
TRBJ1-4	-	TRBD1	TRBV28	TGTGCCAGCAGTGGAGGACAGGGGGCTGGTGAAAAACTGTTTTTT	CASSGGQGAGEKLFF
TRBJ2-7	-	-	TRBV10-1	TGCGCCAGCAGTGAGAGCGGCGCTAACTCCTACGAGCAGTACTTC	CASSESGANSYEQYF
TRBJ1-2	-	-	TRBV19	TGTGCCAGTAGTAGGCAGAAGAATAACTATGGCTACACCTTC	CASSRQKNNYGYTF
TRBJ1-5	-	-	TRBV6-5	TGTGCCAGCTCCACTTGGCAGGGCAATCAGCCCCAGCATTTT	CASSTWQGNQPQHF
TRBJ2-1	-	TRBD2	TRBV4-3	TGCGCCAGCAGCCCAGCCGGGACTAGCGGGAGAGGCGATGAGCAGTTCTTC	CASSPAGTSGRGDEQFF
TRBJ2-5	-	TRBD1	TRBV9	TGTGCCAGCAGCCCCAGGACAGGACAAGAGACCCAGTACTTC	CASSPRTGQETQYF